The rows below give T cell receptor beta chains drawn from one sample of a study of identical twins. TCRdb called the 5' RACE reads again in MiXCR, with one record for every CDR3 protein. The table has 200,000 to 250,000 distinct CDR3 sequences, roughly 13% seen once. These data were likewise used in another study, on yellow fever vaccine responses in identical twins.

Source material: memory (CD45RO+) T cells sorted from blood. The receptors stem from a woman younger than 30 in good health. CDR3s include the opening cysteine and the closing phenylalanine or tryptophan. D genes are given only for firm matches. Clone size appears in some rows only: once, few, many, or a class for an expanded clone.

abundance	d_gene	v_gene	j_gene	CDR3aa	CDR3nt
.	TRBD1	TRBV6-5	TRBJ2-1	CASSSYRGGQDYNEQFF	TGTGCCAGCAGTTCCTATAGAGGGGGACAGGACTACAATGAGCAGTTCTTC
many	.	TRBV12-3/TRBV12-4	TRBJ2-3	CASSFGGSARVTQYF	TGTGCCAGCAGTTTTGGGGGGAGTGCCCGGGTTACGCAGTATTTT
few	TRBD2	TRBV6-2/TRBV6-3	TRBJ2-7	CASSYPTSGWRVEQYF	TGTGCCAGCAGTTACCCAACTAGCGGGTGGAGGGTCGAGCAGTACTTC
few	TRBD2	TRBV7-9	TRBJ2-7	CASSLPGTIEQYF	TGTGCCAGCAGCTTACCGGGGACTATCGAGCAGTACTTC
few	TRBD1	TRBV28	TRBJ2-3	CAIGTGGPWGTQYF	TGTGCCATAGGGACAGGGGGCCCTTGGGGTACGCAGTATTTT
.	TRBD1	TRBV6-1	TRBJ2-5	CASKVPGQGRETQYF	TGTGCCAGCAAAGTTCCGGGACAGGGTCGGGAGACCCAGTACTTC
.	.	TRBV12-3/TRBV12-4	TRBJ2-3	CASSPTRTSTDTQYF	TGTGCCAGCAGTCCCACTAGGACTAGCACAGATACGCAGTATTTT
.	.	TRBV25-1	TRBJ2-3	CASSSPGTRSANTQYF	TGTGCCAGCAGTTCTCCCGGGACCCGCTCGGCGAATACGCAGTATTTT
.	.	TRBV20-1	TRBJ1-5	CSASASDYSNQPQHF	TGCAGTGCTAGCGCCAGCGATTATAGCAATCAGCCCCAGCATTTT
.	TRBD1	TRBV5-1	TRBJ1-6	CASSSQGNNSPLHF	TGCGCCAGCAGTTCACAGGGGAATAATTCACCCCTCCACTTT
few	.	TRBV4-1	TRBJ2-7	CASSQTGISTEQYF	TGCGCCAGCAGCCAAACCGGTATCTCGACGGAGCAGTACTTC
few	.	TRBV6-2/TRBV6-3	TRBJ2-2	CASSFDTRNTGELFF	TGTGCCAGCAGTTTTGACACCCGGAACACCGGGGAGCTGTTTTTT
many	.	TRBV7-6	TRBJ2-7	CASSLVHSYEQYF	TGTGCCAGCAGCTTAGTGCACTCCTACGAGCAGTACTTC
many	.	TRBV20-1	TRBJ2-2	CSAYTSNTGELFF	TGCAGTGCTTATACTTCGAACACCGGGGAGCTGTTTTTT
.	TRBD2	TRBV5-1	TRBJ2-7	CASSFGSGRYEQYF	TGCGCCAGCAGCTTTGGTAGCGGGCGCTACGAGCAGTACTTC
few	.	TRBV5-5	TRBJ2-2	CASSSATGPTGELFF	TGTGCCAGCAGCTCGGCGACAGGACCCACCGGGGAGCTGTTTTTT
many	.	TRBV12-3/TRBV12-4	TRBJ2-2	CASSLALPGTAGELFF	TGTGCCAGCAGTTTAGCGCTCCCCGGGACGGCCGGGGAGCTGTTTTTT
few	.	TRBV24-1	TRBJ2-1	CATGSGWNEQFF	TGTGCCACCGGGTCGGGCTGGAATGAGCAGTTCTTC
few	.	TRBV30	TRBJ1-1	CAWGSIEAFF	TGTGCCTGGGGATCGATTGAAGCTTTCTTT
.	.	TRBV12-3/TRBV12-4	TRBJ2-1	CASNKDPLGYNEQFF	TGTGCCAGCAACAAAGACCCTTTGGGCTACAATGAGCAGTTCTTC
.	TRBD1	TRBV2	TRBJ2-1	CASMGQGSFNEQFF	TGTGCCAGTATGGGACAGGGTTCGTTCAATGAGCAGTTCTTC
few	.	TRBV6-4	TRBJ2-1	CASSDSKGGYNEQFF	TGTGCCAGCAGTGACTCGAAAGGGGGGTACAATGAGCAGTTCTTC
.	.	TRBV7-8	TRBJ2-2	CASSLRGLELGTGELFF	TGTGCCAGCAGCTTAAGAGGTCTGGAGCTCGGCACCGGGGAGCTGTTTTTT
.	TRBD1	TRBV5-1	TRBJ2-7	CASSLGTGTGGHEQYF	TGCGCCAGCAGCTTGGGAACCGGGACAGGGGGCCACGAGCAGTACTTC
many	TRBD2	TRBV20-1	TRBJ2-5	CSASTSGSRGTQYF	TGCAGTGCCTCGACTAGCGGGAGTCGGGGGACCCAGTACTTC
.	.	TRBV4-2	TRBJ2-3	CASSPRGADTDTQYF	TGTGCCAGCAGCCCACGGGGGGCCGACACAGATACGCAGTATTTT
few	TRBD1	TRBV6-5	TRBJ2-7	CASSSRQGRHEQYF	TGTGCCAGCAGTTCCAGACAGGGGAGGCACGAGCAGTACTTC
few	.	TRBV24-1	TRBJ2-2	CATSATGGGELFF	TGTGCCACCAGTGCTACAGGTGGCGGGGAGCTGTTTTTT
few	TRBD1	TRBV9	TRBJ2-1	CASSPTGGPRGHEQFF	TGTGCCAGCAGCCCAACAGGGGGCCCGCGGGGCCATGAGCAGTTCTTC
many	.	TRBV12-3/TRBV12-4	TRBJ2-2	CASTLVKGKGELFF	TGTGCCAGCACTTTAGTGAAAGGAAAGGGCGAGCTGTTTTTT
.	.	TRBV7-2	TRBJ2-3	CASSLGGSGVDTQYF	TGTGCCAGCAGCTTAGGGGGGTCAGGGGTCGATACGCAGTATTTT
.	TRBD1	TRBV12-3/TRBV12-4	TRBJ1-5	CASQGANQPQHF	TGTGCCAGTCAGGGGGCCAATCAGCCCCAGCATTTT
many	.	TRBV15	TRBJ1-4	CATSRVHGYEKLFF	TGTGCCACCAGCAGAGTCCACGGGTATGAAAAACTGTTTTTT
.	TRBD2	TRBV18	TRBJ2-1	CASSPSSAGVSYNEQFF	TGTGCCAGCTCACCAAGTTCGGCGGGAGTCTCCTACAATGAGCAGTTCTTC
many	TRBD1	TRBV7-9	TRBJ1-3	CASRHRGTGGGNTIYF	TGTGCCAGCAGGCACCGCGGGACAGGGGGTGGAAACACCATATATTTT
.	TRBD1	TRBV6-1	TRBJ1-5	CASKTDRGHNQPQHF	TGTGCCAGCAAGACGGACAGGGGGCACAATCAGCCCCAGCATTTT
.	TRBD1	TRBV3-1	TRBJ2-4	CASSYVRGSENIQYF	TGTGCCAGCAGCTACGTCAGGGGGAGTGAAAACATTCAGTACTTC
.	TRBD2	TRBV27	TRBJ2-1	CATRRGLAGSVEQFF	TGTGCCACCCGGCGTGGGCTAGCGGGATCCGTTGAGCAGTTCTTC
few	.	TRBV24-1	TRBJ2-2	CATSDPGPNTGELFF	TGTGCCACCAGTGACCCGGGCCCGAACACCGGGGAGCTGTTTTTT
few	.	TRBV3-1	TRBJ2-7	CASSQVKYEQYF	TGTGCCAGCAGCCAAGTCAAATACGAGCAGTACTTC
many	TRBD2	TRBV3-1	TRBJ2-2	CASRRLADNTGELFF	TGTGCCAGCAGGCGACTAGCTGACAACACCGGGGAGCTGTTTTTT
.	TRBD1	TRBV5-1	TRBJ1-2	CASSVTGTGYGYTF	TGCGCCAGCAGCGTGACCGGGACAGGGTATGGCTACACCTTC
few	.	TRBV7-6	TRBJ2-7	CASSYRDNEQYF	TGTGCCAGCAGCTACCGGGACAACGAGCAGTACTTC
few	.	TRBV20-1	TRBJ2-7	CSARDSGPQQYF	TGCAGTGCTAGAGATTCGGGCCCTCAGCAGTACTTC
.	.	TRBV6-1	TRBJ2-3	CASSVGGGGSYTQYF	TGTGCCAGCAGTGTTGGAGGAGGGGGCTCTTATACGCAGTATTTT
.	.	TRBV4-3	TRBJ2-1	CASSQENAGKNEQFF	TGCGCCAGCAGCCAAGAAAATGCGGGTAAGAATGAGCAGTTCTTC
.	.	TRBV28	TRBJ2-6	CASSMSRGGANVLTF	TGTGCCAGCAGCATGAGCAGAGGTGGGGCCAACGTCCTGACTTTC
few	.	TRBV7-9	TRBJ2-5	CASSFNRAQETQYF	TGTGCCAGCAGCTTCAACCGGGCCCAAGAGACCCAGTACTTC
.	.	TRBV2	TRBJ2-7	CASRVTLGIYEQYF	TGTGCCAGCAGGGTGACGCTGGGGATTTACGAGCAGTACTTC
few	.	TRBV15	TRBJ1-6	CATSRDHRINSPLHF	TGTGCCACCAGCAGAGATCATAGGATTAATTCACCCCTCCACTTT
many	.	TRBV4-3	TRBJ2-3	CASSQGRRTDTQYF	TGCGCCAGCAGCCAAGGTCGGAGGACAGATACGCAGTATTTT
.	.	TRBV9	TRBJ2-3	CASSVGGSGTADTQYF	TGTGCCAGCAGCGTAGGTGGCTCAGGGACCGCAGATACGCAGTATTTT
many	.	TRBV18	TRBJ2-3	CASSLTPPDTQYF	TGTGCCAGCTCACTGACCCCCCCAGATACGCAGTATTTT
.	.	TRBV6-1	TRBJ1-2	CASSREGVGYGYTF	TGTGCCAGCAGTCGCGAGGGGGTAGGCTATGGCTACACCTTC
.	TRBD2	TRBV29-1	TRBJ2-3	CSVAGRGGTDTQYF	TGCAGCGTTGCTGGGAGGGGTGGCACAGATACGCAGTATTTT
many	.	TRBV7-7	TRBJ2-2	CASSLARSNGELFF	TGTGCTAGCAGCTTAGCCCGGTCAAACGGGGAGCTGTTTTTT
few	.	TRBV18	TRBJ2-1	CASSPPRGTYNEQFF	TGTGCCAGCTCACCACCTCGGGGTACCTACAATGAGCAGTTCTTC